This record covers a single T cell receptor (beta chain). The table came from immunoSEQ multiplex PCR; TCRdb's copy has only in-frame clones and leaves some out. Here the sample spans about 180,000 clones, about four fifths being singletons. This sample is part of a study of blood T cell repertoires in COVID-19. The V gene's germline CDR1 is SGHTA and CDR2 FQGNSA. The CDR3 loop spans 16 amino acids. The junction had 6 bases not matched to a gene; V was cut back by 0 bases and J by 4 bases. Sequencing was performed on peripheral blood. This rearrangement joins TRBV7-2 to TRBJ2-1; 7 nucleotides agree with TRBD2. The receptor was isolated from an older woman with acute or convalescent COVID-19. CDR3 nucleotides: TGTGCCAGCAGCTTAGCGTCTACCGGGGGGTACAATGAGCAGTTCTTC. Translating gives CASSLASTGGYNEQFF.